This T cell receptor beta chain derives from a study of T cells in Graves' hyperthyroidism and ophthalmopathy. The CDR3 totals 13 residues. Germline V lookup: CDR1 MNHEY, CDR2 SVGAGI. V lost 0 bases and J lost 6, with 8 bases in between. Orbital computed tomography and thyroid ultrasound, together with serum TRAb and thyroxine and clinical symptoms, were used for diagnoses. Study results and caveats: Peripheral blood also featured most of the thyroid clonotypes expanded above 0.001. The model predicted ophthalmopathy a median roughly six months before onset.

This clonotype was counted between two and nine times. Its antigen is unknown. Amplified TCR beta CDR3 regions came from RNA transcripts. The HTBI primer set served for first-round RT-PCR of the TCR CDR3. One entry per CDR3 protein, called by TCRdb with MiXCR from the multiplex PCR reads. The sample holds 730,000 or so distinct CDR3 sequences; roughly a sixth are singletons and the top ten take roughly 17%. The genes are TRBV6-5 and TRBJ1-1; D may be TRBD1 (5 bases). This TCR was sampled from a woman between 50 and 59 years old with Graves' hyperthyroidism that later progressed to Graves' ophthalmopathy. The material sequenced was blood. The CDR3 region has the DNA TGTGCCAGCAGTTACTCTGGGACTCCTGAAGCTTTCTTT. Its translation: CASSYSGTPEAFF.